This TCR beta chain was identified in a study of blood T cell repertoires in COVID-19. This CDR3 is built from 16 residues. Trimming took 6 bases from V and 1 from J; bases not matched to a gene: 11. Germline V gene lookup returns CDR1 SGHRS and CDR2 YFSETQ. Assay: immunoSEQ multiplex PCR; the TCRdb copy retains only in-frame clones and omits some. The profile shows 150,000 to 200,000 clones, 79% of them singletons. This clone has ten or more counts. Sequencing was done on a sample of PBMCs or T cells enriched from blood (not recorded which). V is TRBV5-1 and J is TRBJ2-5; 8 bases align to TRBD1. This TCR came from a woman between 65 and 79 years old in a cohort exposed to, infected with or recovered from COVID-19 (not recorded which). The CDR3 DNA follows: TGCGCCAGCAAGGAAGGGACAGGAGGGCCCCAAGAGACCCAGTACTTC. Amino acids: CASKEGTGGPQETQYF.